This TCR beta chain was captured by sequencing in a study of cytomegalovirus exposure and HLA in healthy donors. With 60 Vbeta and 13 Jbeta primers, the PCR was carried out. Produced via immunoSEQ multiplex PCR; TCRdb's table is partial and in-frame only. The data contain 150,000 to 200,000 clones, 80% of them seen just once; the ten biggest clones take up less than 2%. Comments on this clone: Its target is unknown.

Study-level points and caveats: Information on immune exposure was restricted to one variable (CMV serostatus).

Trimming removed 3 bases at V and 4 bases at J, with 12 bases between. The germline V gene encodes CDR1 SNHLY and CDR2 FYNNEI. CDR3 length: 14 residues. The sample taken for sequencing was PBMCs. This chain joins TRBV2 and TRBJ1-1, with D tentatively TRBD1 (5 bases). This sequence was found in a woman aged 25 to 45 in good health and CMV-seronegative. The CDR3 sequence is CASSDPDSITEAFF. For the CDR3, the DNA is TGTGCCAGCAGTGATCCTGACAGCATCACTGAAGCTTTCTTT.